The source of this T cell receptor beta chain is a study of T cell responses to AZD1222 COVID-19 vaccine. Notes on the study in general: CD4 TCRs linked to vaccination spanned spike, dominating at 160-218 and 743-854. All repertoire sampling was performed exclusively after the peak T cell response. Just six AZD1222 recipients tested seropositive at baseline.

Note on this clone: As yet, its antigen is unknown.

Assay: immunoSEQ multiplex PCR; the TCRdb copy retains only in-frame clones and omits some. The data contain 170,000 or so clones, less than 95% of them singletons. V was clipped by 5 bases and J by 4 bases, with 9 bases between them. This CDR3 is 12 amino acids long. CDR1 is MNHEY, CDR2 SVGAGI, per germline. The gene calls are TRBV6-5 and TRBJ2-7; a possible D gene is TRBD2 (5 bases). This receptor was taken from an adult in good health. The sequences come from peripheral blood, collected on day 0 of AZD1222 vaccination. CDR3 sequence: CASSLGGYEQYF. CDR3 nucleotide sequence: TGTGCCAGCAGTCTAGGAGGTTACGAGCAGTACTTC.